This TCR beta chain is from a study of T cell responses to AZD1222 COVID-19 vaccine. The study, taken as a whole, reports: The donor group comprised mostly white British people and more females; the analysis possibly underestimated clonal diversity. All repertoire sampling was performed exclusively after the peak T cell response. Vaccine-related CD4 TCRs covered spike, predominating at 160-218 and 743-854.

Second doses at about 4 or about 12 weeks were pooled. The protocol was immunoSEQ multiplex PCR, while the TCRdb copy is restricted to in-frame clones and leaves out a portion. The sample holds 6,000 or so clones, over 75% seen once. This clone came up once. The antigen is not known. This CDR3 is built from 13 residues. Between the trimmed V and J ends, which lost 5 bases and 3 bases, there was a span of 10 bases. CDR1 MGHDK and CDR2 SYGVNS come from the germline V gene. Sequencing used peripheral blood, obtained 28 days after the second AZD1222 dose. This clonotype was sampled from an adult who received the AZD1222 COVID-19 vaccine. The chain has TRBV25-1 and TRBJ1-2; D might be TRBD1 (6 bases). CDR3 coding DNA: TGTGCCAGCAGTAGGCCAGGGGACTATGGCTACACCTTC. It is translated as CASSRPGDYGYTF.